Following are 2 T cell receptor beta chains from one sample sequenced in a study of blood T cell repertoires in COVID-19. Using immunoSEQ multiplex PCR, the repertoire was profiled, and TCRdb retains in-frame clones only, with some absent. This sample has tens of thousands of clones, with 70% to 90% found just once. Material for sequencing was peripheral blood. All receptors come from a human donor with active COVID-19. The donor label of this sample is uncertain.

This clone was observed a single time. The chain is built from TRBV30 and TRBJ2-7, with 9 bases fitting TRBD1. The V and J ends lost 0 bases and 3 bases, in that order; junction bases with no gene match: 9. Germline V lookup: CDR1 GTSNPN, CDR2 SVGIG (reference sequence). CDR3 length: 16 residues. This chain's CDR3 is CAWSVALRDRVYEQYF. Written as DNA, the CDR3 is TGTGCCTGGAGTGTAGCCCTCCGGGACAGGGTCTACGAGCAGTACTTC.

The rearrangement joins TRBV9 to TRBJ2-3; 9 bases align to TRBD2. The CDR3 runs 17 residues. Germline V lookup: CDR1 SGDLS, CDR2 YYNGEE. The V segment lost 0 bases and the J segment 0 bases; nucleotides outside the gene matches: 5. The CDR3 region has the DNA TGTGCCAGCAGCGTAGGGCTAGCGGGGACCAGCACAGATACGCAGTATTTT. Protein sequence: CASSVGLAGTSTDTQYF.